The present T cell receptor (beta chain) was sequenced within a study of blood T cells in healthy people across ages (dated by TCRdb to about 2015). Study-wide context: In model experiments, template switching captured roughly one uniquely barcoded TCR beta cDNA molecule for every two T cells. Donors were grouped into four age groups: young (average approximately 16 years), middle-aged (approximately 41), aged (over 55) and long-lived (less than 85). Two additional independent replicas of 1 million unique cDNA reads from the same blood draw were analyzed for two donors (one aged 18 to 30 and one aged 80 or older). The study measured age-related changes in TCR beta repertoire diversity using deep sequencing normalized with unique cDNA molecular identifiers. To avoid experimental bias, donors of different ages were randomly spread across the sequencing lanes. General study outcomes and caveats: Observed TCR beta diversity per million T cells fell roughly linearly with age, and a significant reduction was already apparent by age approximately 41. Total diversity estimates from one million sequenced T cells were considered lower bounds and underestimates. Because the CMV infection status of the donors was unknown, age-related changes in expanded clonotypes may potentially have been confounded. There was a strong correlation between observed TCR beta diversity and the percentage of naive T cells measured by flow cytometry. Bulk unsorted PBMC profiling prevented conclusive comparison of naive and antigen-experienced compartments. Compared with the aged group, more naive CD4+ T cells, fewer expanded clones and increased TCR diversity were shown by the long-lived group, suggesting age selection.

The CDR3 holds 14 amino acids from the cysteine to the phenylalanine. This entry keeps only the CDR3 DNA: 42 bases, framed from base 1. The donors were roughly 40 Caucasian individuals from Russia, aged 6 to 90 years, who were systemically healthy. Each donor gave around 9.8 milliliters of peripheral blood, collected into EDTA-treated Vacutainer tubes. Ficoll-Paque density-gradient centrifugation was used to isolate PBMCs, with at least 7 million per sample. Total RNA, at least 6 micrograms per sample, was extracted from PBMCs with Trizol reagent. For every donor, an aliquot of PBMCs went through flow cytometry to measure the percentages of naive CD45RAhigh/CD27high T cells. The method behind the library was 5' RACE. TCRdb records Illumina HiSeq 2500 as the sequencer. A second roughly 6 to 11 cycle PCR used a sample-barcoded 5' primer and a J-beta primer mix. Each TCR beta cDNA molecule received a unique molecular identifier from a template-switch 5' adaptor carrying 12 random nucleotides. Each sample yielded at least 2.5 million CDR3-containing paired-end reads. First-strand cDNA was synthesized from all RNA with the Mint cDNA synthesis kit, primed by a TRBC-specific oligonucleotide. Following uracil-DNA glycosylase treatment, all cDNA underwent a first 18-cycle PCR with the universal primers M1SS and BC2_uni_R. The paper's data handling went like this. For normalization, 1 million high-quality reads were randomly selected from each sample, with every read carrying a distinct molecular identifier. Reads sharing molecular identifiers were discarded rather than binned into consensus sequences. CDR3 identification, clonotype clustering and error correction used MiTCR with a Q25 quality threshold and the strictest error-elimination algorithm. A nonparametric unseen species model with Euler transformation was used to estimate a lower bound on total TCR beta diversity. TCRdb's own reprocessing of the public reads used fastp at Q25 and MiXCR and kept productive beta chains. Every entry covers one CDR3 protein and lists the most common genes and DNA from its rows. The V and J calls, along with clone size, are taken from TCRdb and not from the paper's own processing. Counted in this sample were roughly 500,000 distinct CDR3 sequences; 25% to 30% of them appeared once. The biggest ten clones account for under 20% of the sample.

As concerns this clonotype: It lacks a known antigen. A read error may account for a junction end that differs from germline.

This clonotype was sampled from a woman between 65 and 79 years old in good health. The sequence is built from TRBV12-3 or TRBV12-4 and TRBJ2-5, with the D gene uncertain. Input material: blood. The CDR3: CASSFGPAQETQCF. The DNA reads TGTGCCAGCAGTTTCGGGCCAGCTCAAGAGACCCAGTGCTTC.